Presented here are 3 T cell receptor beta chains from one specimen sequenced in a study of graft-versus-host responses after intestinal transplantation. These TCRs' antigens remain unknown. Measured with immunoSEQ multiplex PCR; TCRdb has only the in-frame clones, and not every one. The sample has roughly 130,000 clones, around 90% seen once. Material: unstimulated CD4+ T cells sorted from spleen or lymph node cells, obtained before intestinal transplant. The receptors derive from a human donor who received an intestinal transplant.

CDR3 coding DNA: TGCGCCAGCAGCACCTTGCAACCGAACACCGGGGAGCTGTTTTTT. This translates into CASSTLQPNTGELFF. The chain recombines TRBV5-1 with TRBJ2-2; no reliable D call. This CDR3 has 15 amino acids. V dropped 4 bases and J dropped 0 bases, with 10 bases sitting between them. CDR1 and CDR2 from the germline V gene are SGHRS and YFSETQ.

This chain links TRBV7-9 with TRBJ2-3; 8 nucleotides line up with TRBD2. Germline CDR1 SEHNR, CDR2 FQNEAQ (reference sequence). V trimming: 2 bases; J trimming: 1 base; junction bases outside the gene matches: 5. The CDR3 loop spans 16 amino acids. CDR3 coding DNA: TGTGCCAGCAGCTTACGACCTAGCGGGCGCACAGATACGCAGTATTTT. This translates into CASSLRPSGRTDTQYF.

This chain links TRBV6-1 with TRBJ2-7, with TRBD1 as a possible D gene (6 bases). Germline values: CDR1 MNHNS, CDR2 SASEGT. Trimming cost V 6 bases and J 3 bases, with 15 bases left between them. The CDR3 length is 14 residues. The CDR3 DNA follows: TGTGCCAGCAGCTCCTTAACAGGGAACTACGAGCAGTACTTC. Amino acids: CASSSLTGNYEQYF.